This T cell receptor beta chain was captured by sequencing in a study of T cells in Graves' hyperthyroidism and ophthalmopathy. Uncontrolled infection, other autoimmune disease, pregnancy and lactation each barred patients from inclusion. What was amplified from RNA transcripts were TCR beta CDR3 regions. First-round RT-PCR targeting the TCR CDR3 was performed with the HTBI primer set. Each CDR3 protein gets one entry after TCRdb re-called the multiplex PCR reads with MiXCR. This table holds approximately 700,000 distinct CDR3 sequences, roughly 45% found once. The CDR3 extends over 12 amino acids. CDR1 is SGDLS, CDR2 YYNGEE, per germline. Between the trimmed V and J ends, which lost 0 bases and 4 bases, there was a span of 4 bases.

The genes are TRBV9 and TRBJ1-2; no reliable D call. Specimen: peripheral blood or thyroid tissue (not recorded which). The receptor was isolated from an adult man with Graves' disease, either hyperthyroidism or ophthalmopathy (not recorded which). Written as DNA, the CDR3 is TGTGCCAGCAGCGTAGTTACCTATGGCTACACCTTC. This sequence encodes CASSVVTYGYTF.